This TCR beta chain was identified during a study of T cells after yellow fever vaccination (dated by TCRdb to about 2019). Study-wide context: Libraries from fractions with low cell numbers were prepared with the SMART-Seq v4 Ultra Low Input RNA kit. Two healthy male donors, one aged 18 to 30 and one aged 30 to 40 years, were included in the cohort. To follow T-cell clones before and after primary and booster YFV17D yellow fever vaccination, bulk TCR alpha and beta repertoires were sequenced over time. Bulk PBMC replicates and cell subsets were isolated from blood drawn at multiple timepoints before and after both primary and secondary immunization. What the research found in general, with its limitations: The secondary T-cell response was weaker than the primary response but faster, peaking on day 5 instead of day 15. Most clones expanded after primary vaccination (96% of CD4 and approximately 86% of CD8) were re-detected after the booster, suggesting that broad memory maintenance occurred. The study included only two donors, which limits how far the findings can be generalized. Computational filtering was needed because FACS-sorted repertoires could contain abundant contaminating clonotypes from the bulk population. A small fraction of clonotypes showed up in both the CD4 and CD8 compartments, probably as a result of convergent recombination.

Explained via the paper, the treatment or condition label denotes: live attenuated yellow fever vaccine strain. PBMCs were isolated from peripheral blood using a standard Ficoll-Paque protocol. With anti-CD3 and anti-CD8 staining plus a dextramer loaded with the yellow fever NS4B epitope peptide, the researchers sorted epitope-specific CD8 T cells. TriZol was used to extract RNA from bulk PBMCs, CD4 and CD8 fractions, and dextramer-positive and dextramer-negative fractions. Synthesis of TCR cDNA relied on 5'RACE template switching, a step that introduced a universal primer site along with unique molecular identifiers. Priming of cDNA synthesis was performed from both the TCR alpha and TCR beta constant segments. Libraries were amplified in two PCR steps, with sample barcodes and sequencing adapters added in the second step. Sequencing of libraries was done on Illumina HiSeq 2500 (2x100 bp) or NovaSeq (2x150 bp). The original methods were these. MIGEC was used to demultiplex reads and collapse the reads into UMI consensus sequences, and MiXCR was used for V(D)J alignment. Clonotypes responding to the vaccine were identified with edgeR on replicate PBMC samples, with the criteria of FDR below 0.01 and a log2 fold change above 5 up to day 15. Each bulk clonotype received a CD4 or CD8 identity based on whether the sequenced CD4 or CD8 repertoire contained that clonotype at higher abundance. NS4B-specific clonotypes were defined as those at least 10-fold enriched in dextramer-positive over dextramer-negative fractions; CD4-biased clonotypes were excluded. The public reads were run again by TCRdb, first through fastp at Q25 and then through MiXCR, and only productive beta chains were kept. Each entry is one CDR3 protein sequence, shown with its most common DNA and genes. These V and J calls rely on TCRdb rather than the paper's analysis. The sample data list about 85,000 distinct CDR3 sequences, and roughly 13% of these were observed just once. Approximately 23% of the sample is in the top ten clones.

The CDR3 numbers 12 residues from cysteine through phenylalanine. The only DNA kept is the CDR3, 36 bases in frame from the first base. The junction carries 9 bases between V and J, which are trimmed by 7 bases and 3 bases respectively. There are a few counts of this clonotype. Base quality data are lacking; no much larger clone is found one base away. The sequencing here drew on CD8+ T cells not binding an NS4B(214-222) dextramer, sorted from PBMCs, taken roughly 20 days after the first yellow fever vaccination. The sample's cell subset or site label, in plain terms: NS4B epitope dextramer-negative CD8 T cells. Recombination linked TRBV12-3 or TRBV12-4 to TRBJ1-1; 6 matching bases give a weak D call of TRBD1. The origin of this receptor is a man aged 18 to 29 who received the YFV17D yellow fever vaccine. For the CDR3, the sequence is CASIGGDTEAFF. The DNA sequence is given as TGTGCCAGCATCGGGGGCGACACTGAAGCTTTCTTT.